This T cell receptor (beta chain) was documented in a study of CD8+ T cells in alopecia areata. Indicated treatment: oral pan-JAK inhibitor, 5-10 mg twice daily. After removal of 1 base from V and 2 bases from J, the junction contained 3 bases not matched to a gene. This CDR3 spans 15 amino acids. Germline-derived CDR1 and CDR2 are SGHDT and YYEEEE. Extracted RNA was reverse transcribed into cDNA, the sequencing template. TCRdb's copy holds only in-frame clones and misses some; the assay was immunoSEQ multiplex PCR. The table includes fewer than 250,000 clones, under 80% detected once. The starting material was CD4+ T cells sorted from blood, obtained at week 49, from a patient treated with tofacitinib. The TCR sequence derives from a human donor with alopecia areata. The rearrangement joins TRBV5-6 to TRBJ2-7; 10 bases line up with TRBD1. CDR3 DNA sequence: TGTGCCAGCAGCTTGAGTGGGACAGGGGCCTACGAGCAGTACTTC. This gives the protein CASSLSGTGAYEQYF.